This T cell receptor (beta chain) was captured in a study of memory CD4+ T cells and cytomegalovirus serostatus. Single viable CD3+CD4+CD8-CD45RO+ cells were sorted as the memory CD4+ T cells. TCRdb's copy holds only in-frame clones and misses some; the assay was immunoSEQ multiplex PCR. The repertoire consists of about 64,000 clones, with around 77% occurring once and the leading ten covering 0.75% to 0.9%. The CDR3 length is 16 residues. Germline CDR1 is KGHSH and CDR2 is LQKENI. V lost 3 bases and J lost 1; bases outside the gene matches: 5. Sequencing input: memory CD4+ T cells from blood. This clonotype was obtained from an adult in good health and CMV-seronegative. V usage is TRBV18 and J usage is TRBJ1-1; 10 nucleotides match TRBD1. CDR3 loop: CASSPGQGLQNTEAFF. CDR3 nucleotides: TGTGCCAGCTCACCGGGACAGGGGCTTCAGAACACTGAAGCTTTCTTT. Filled out from reference TRBV18 and TRBJ1-1, the complete variable domain reads NAGVMQNPRHLVRRRGQEARLRCSPMKGHSHVYWYRQLPEEGLKFMVYLQKENIIDESGMPKERFSAEFPKEGPSILRIQQVVRGDSAAYFCASSPGQGLQNTEAFFGQGTRLTVV.